This is a list of T cell receptor beta chains from one sample in a study of T-cell memory formation after mild COVID-19. TCRdb used MiXCR to reprocess the 5' RACE reads, holding one entry per CDR3 protein. The table has 250,000 to 300,000 distinct CDR3 sequences, under 8.5% seen once; the top ten hold roughly 23%. Sequenced sample: PBMCs or a T cell subset sorted from them (not recorded which). The receptors were gathered from a man younger than 30 who had mild COVID-19 (a few samples of this study predate the infection). Cell type and time point are not known. Each CDR3 is given with its conserved first and last residue. Fields, in order: clone size, J gene, D gene, V gene, CDR3 DNA, CDR3 protein. The D gene is left open where the match is weak. Part of the rows lack a size; the others show once, few, many or a class for expanded clones.

abundance: .
j_gene: TRBJ2-3
d_gene: .
v_gene: TRBV24-1
CDR3nt: TGTGCCACCAGTGATTTGCAAGACGATACGCAGTATTTT
CDR3aa: CATSDLQDDTQYF

abundance: few
j_gene: TRBJ2-7
d_gene: .
v_gene: TRBV12-3/TRBV12-4
CDR3nt: TGTGCCAGCAGTGCGGCCCGGGACGTCAAAAGAGGCGCGGAACAGTACTTC
CDR3aa: CASSAARDVKRGAEQYF

abundance: many
j_gene: TRBJ2-7
d_gene: TRBD1
v_gene: TRBV29-1
CDR3nt: TGCAGCTTCTACGGGCAGGGGGCCTACGAGCAGTACTTC
CDR3aa: CSFYGQGAYEQYF

abundance: many
j_gene: TRBJ2-1
d_gene: TRBD2
v_gene: TRBV7-3
CDR3nt: TGTGCCAGCAGCTCCCGGGCGGGGGGCCTCAATGAGCAGTTCTTC
CDR3aa: CASSSRAGGLNEQFF

abundance: few
j_gene: TRBJ2-7
d_gene: .
v_gene: TRBV6-1
CDR3nt: TGTGCCAGCATCACAGCCTACGAGCAGTACTTC
CDR3aa: CASITAYEQYF

abundance: .
j_gene: TRBJ2-3
d_gene: TRBD1
v_gene: TRBV7-2
CDR3nt: TGTGCCAGCAGCTTAGGGCGGGACAGGGGGATATCCACCCTCACAGATACGCAGTATTTT
CDR3aa: CASSLGRDRGISTLTDTQYF

abundance: .
j_gene: TRBJ2-1
d_gene: .
v_gene: TRBV5-1
CDR3nt: TGCGCCAGCAGCCGGGGGGGACAGGGATACAATGAGCAGTTCTTC
CDR3aa: CASSRGGQGYNEQFF

abundance: few
j_gene: TRBJ1-1
d_gene: .
v_gene: TRBV12-3/TRBV12-4
CDR3nt: TGTGCCAGCAGTTTATTGGGGGGCCAGACTGAAGCTTTCTTT
CDR3aa: CASSLLGGQTEAFF

abundance: .
j_gene: TRBJ1-2
d_gene: TRBD1
v_gene: TRBV5-1
CDR3nt: TGCGCCAGCAGCTTGACCCTGGGACAGACCTATGGCTACACCTTC
CDR3aa: CASSLTLGQTYGYTF

abundance: few
j_gene: TRBJ2-3
d_gene: .
v_gene: TRBV4-1
CDR3nt: TGCGCCAGTTTGGGTAGCACAGATACGCAGTATTTT
CDR3aa: CASLGSTDTQYF

abundance: .
j_gene: TRBJ2-7
d_gene: TRBD2
v_gene: TRBV7-2
CDR3nt: TGTGCCAGCAGCTTAGTAGCCAGCGGGGGGGACGAGCAGTACTTC
CDR3aa: CASSLVASGGDEQYF

abundance: .
j_gene: TRBJ1-5
d_gene: TRBD1
v_gene: TRBV12-3/TRBV12-4
CDR3nt: TGTGCCAGCAGTTTAGAGGGGGCAAATCAGCCCCAGCATTTT
CDR3aa: CASSLEGANQPQHF

abundance: few
j_gene: TRBJ2-1
d_gene: .
v_gene: TRBV6-4
CDR3nt: TGTGCCAGCAGCACAGGGATCCACAATGAGCAGTTCTTC
CDR3aa: CASSTGIHNEQFF

abundance: .
j_gene: TRBJ2-7
d_gene: .
v_gene: TRBV27
CDR3nt: TGTGCCAGCGGGATTAAGGGGTTGCCCTACGAGCAGTACTTC
CDR3aa: CASGIKGLPYEQYF

abundance: many
j_gene: TRBJ2-3
d_gene: TRBD2
v_gene: TRBV5-1
CDR3nt: TGCGCCAGCAGCCTAACTAGCGGGGGCACAGATACGCAGTATTTT
CDR3aa: CASSLTSGGTDTQYF

abundance: .
j_gene: TRBJ2-1
d_gene: TRBD2
v_gene: TRBV10-3
CDR3nt: TGTGCCATCAGTAAATCGGGTGGGGGGGACAATGAGCAGTTCTTC
CDR3aa: CAISKSGGGDNEQFF

abundance: few
j_gene: TRBJ1-2
d_gene: TRBD1
v_gene: TRBV9
CDR3nt: TGTGCCAGCAGCGTATCAGGACAGGGGGCCTGGTATGGCTACACCTTC
CDR3aa: CASSVSGQGAWYGYTF

abundance: few
j_gene: TRBJ1-5
d_gene: .
v_gene: TRBV5-4
CDR3nt: TGTGCCAGCAGCTTGGCCGTGGGACCTAATCAGCCCCAGCATTTT
CDR3aa: CASSLAVGPNQPQHF

abundance: few
j_gene: TRBJ2-2
d_gene: .
v_gene: TRBV28
CDR3nt: TGTGCCAGCGCACAGGGTCCGAACACCGGGGAGCTGTTTTTT
CDR3aa: CASAQGPNTGELFF

abundance: few
j_gene: TRBJ2-1
d_gene: TRBD2
v_gene: TRBV19
CDR3nt: TGTGCCAGTAGTAACGGACTAGCGGGGTACAATGAGCAGTTCTTC
CDR3aa: CASSNGLAGYNEQFF

abundance: .
j_gene: TRBJ1-5
d_gene: TRBD1
v_gene: TRBV3-1
CDR3nt: TGTGCCAGCAGCCAGGGGACAGGGACCGACCAGCCCCAGCATTTT
CDR3aa: CASSQGTGTDQPQHF

abundance: few
j_gene: TRBJ1-6
d_gene: .
v_gene: TRBV20-1
CDR3nt: TGCAGTGTGGGGGAGGGCTCCTATAATTCACCCCTCCACTTT
CDR3aa: CSVGEGSYNSPLHF